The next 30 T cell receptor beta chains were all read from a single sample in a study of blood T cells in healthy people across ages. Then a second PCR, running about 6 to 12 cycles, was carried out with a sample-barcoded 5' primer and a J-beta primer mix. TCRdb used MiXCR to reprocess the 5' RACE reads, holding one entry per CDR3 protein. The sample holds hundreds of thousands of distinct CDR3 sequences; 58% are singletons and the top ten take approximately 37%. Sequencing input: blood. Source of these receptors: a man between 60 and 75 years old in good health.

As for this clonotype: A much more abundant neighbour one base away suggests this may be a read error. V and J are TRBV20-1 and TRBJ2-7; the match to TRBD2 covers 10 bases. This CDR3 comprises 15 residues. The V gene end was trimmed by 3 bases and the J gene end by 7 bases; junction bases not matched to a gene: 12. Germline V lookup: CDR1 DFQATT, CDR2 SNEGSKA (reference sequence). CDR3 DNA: TGCAGTGCTAGCGTCCCTAGCGGGGGAAACAATGAGCAGTACTTC. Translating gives CSASVPSGGNNEQYF.

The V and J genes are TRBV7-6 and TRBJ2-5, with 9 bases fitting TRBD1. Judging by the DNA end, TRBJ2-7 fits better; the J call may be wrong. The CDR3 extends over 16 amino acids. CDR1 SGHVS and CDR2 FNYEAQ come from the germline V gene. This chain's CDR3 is CASSLGPPGTGTEQYF. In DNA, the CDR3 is TGTGCCAGCAGCTTAGGTCCTCCCGGGACAGGGACCGAGCAGTACTTC.

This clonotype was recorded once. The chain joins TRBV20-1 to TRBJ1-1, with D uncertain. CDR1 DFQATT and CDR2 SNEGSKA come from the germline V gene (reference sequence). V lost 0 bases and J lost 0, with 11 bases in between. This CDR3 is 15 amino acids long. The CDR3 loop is CSARDIKRMNTEAFF. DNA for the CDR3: TGCAGTGCTAGAGATATCAAAAGGATGAACACTGAAGCTTTCTTT.

The CDR3 reads CASSPDYSDEQFF. The CDR3 nucleotides read TGTGCCAGCAGTCCCGATTACTCCGATGAGCAGTTCTTC. This chain uses TRBV6-6 with TRBJ2-1; D unresolved. CDR3 length: 13 amino acids. In germline, CDR1 is MNHNY, CDR2 SVGAGI (reference sequence). Trimming cost V 5 bases and J 8 bases, with 13 bases left between them.

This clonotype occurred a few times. The DNA of the CDR3 is TGTGCCAGCAGCGAAAGCGGGGTGGTAACCTACGAGCAGTACTTC. It yields the protein CASSESGVVTYEQYF. The chain employs TRBV5-6 and TRBJ2-7, with TRBD2 identical over 7 bases. The CDR3 is 15 residues long. CDR1 is SGHDT, CDR2 YYEEEE, per germline. With 4 bases clipped from V and 2 bases from J, the junction kept 9 bases outside the gene matches.

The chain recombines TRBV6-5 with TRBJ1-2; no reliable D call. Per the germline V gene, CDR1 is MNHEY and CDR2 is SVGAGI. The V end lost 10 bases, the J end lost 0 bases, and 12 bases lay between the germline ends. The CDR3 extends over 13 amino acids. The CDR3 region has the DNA TGTGCCACACGACGAGGAGCTAACTATGGCTACACCTTC. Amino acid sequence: CATRRGANYGYTF.

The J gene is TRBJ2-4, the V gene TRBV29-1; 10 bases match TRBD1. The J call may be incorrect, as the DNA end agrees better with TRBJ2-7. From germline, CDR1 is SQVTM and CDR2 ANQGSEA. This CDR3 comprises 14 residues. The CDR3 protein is CSVARGQGSNEQYF. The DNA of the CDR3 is TGCAGCGTTGCGAGGGGACAGGGGAGTAACGAGCAGTACTTC.

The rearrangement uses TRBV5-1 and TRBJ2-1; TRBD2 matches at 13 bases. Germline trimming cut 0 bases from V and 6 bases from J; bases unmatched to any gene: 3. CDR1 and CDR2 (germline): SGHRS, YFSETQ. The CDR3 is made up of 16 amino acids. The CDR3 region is CASSLGGLAGPNEQFF. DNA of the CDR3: TGCGCCAGCAGCTTGGGGGGACTAGCGGGGCCCAATGAGCAGTTCTTC.

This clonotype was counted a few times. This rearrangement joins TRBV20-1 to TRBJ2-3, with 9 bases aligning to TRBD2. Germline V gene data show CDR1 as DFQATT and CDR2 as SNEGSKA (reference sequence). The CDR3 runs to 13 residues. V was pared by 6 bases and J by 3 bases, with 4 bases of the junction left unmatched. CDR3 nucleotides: TGCAGTGCGGCCCTAGCGGGGACAGATACGCAGTATTTT. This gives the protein CSAALAGTDTQYF.

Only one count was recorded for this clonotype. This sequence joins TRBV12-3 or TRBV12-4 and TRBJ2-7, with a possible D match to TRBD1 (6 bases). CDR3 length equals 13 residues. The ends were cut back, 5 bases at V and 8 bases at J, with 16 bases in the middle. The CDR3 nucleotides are TGTGCCAGCAGTCCTTCCCCGGGACACAAGCAGTACTTC. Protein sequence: CASSPSPGHKQYF.

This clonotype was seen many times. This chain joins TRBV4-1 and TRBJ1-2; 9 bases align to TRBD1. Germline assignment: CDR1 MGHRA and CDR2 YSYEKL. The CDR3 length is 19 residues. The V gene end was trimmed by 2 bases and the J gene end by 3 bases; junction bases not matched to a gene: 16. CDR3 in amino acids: CASSQPPIKQGAEDYGYTF. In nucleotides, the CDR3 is TGCGCCAGCAGCCAACCTCCTATTAAACAGGGGGCCGAGGACTATGGCTACACCTTC.

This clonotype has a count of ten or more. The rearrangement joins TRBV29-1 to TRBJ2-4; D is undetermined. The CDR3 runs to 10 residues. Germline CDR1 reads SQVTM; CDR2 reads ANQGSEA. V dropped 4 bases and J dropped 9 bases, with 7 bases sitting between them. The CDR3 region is CSVVTGIQYF. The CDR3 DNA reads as TGCAGCGTTGTGACGGGCATTCAGTACTTC.

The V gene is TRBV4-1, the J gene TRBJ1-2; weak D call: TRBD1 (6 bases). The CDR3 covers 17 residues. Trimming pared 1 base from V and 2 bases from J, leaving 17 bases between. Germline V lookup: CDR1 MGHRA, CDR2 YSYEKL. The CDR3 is CASSQVKQGTLNYGYTF. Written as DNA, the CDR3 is TGCGCCAGCAGCCAAGTCAAGCAGGGGACCTTGAACTATGGCTACACCTTC.

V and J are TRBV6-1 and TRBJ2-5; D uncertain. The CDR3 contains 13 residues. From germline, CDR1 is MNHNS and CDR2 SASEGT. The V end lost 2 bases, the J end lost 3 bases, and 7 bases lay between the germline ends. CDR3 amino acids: CASSETREETQYF. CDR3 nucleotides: TGTGCCAGCAGTGAAACACGGGAAGAGACCCAGTACTTC.

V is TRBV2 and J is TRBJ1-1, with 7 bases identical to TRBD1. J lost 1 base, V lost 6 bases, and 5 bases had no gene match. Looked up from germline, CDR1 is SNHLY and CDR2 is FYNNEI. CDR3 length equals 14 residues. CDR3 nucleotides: TGTGCCAGCAGCGGGGGACAGCGGAACACTGAAGCTTTCTTT. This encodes CASSGGQRNTEAFF.

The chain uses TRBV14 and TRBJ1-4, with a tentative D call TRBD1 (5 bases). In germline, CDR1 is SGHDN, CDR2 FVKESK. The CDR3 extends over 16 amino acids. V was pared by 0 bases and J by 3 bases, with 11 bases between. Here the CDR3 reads CASSQDWPGANEKLFF. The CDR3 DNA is TGTGCCAGCAGCCAAGATTGGCCGGGGGCTAATGAAAAACTGTTTTTT.

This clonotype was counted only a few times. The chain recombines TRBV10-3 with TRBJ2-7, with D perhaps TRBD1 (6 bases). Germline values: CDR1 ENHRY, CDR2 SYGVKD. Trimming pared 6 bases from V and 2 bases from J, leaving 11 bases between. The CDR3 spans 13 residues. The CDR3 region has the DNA TGTGCCATCAGGGACAGTTCCACCTACGAGCAGTACTTC. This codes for CAIRDSSTYEQYF.

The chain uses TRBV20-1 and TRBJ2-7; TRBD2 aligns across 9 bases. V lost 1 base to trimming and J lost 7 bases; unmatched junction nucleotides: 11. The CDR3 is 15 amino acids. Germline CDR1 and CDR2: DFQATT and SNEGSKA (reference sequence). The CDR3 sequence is CSARAPRAGGGEQYF. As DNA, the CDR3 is TGCAGTGCTAGAGCCCCACGAGCGGGGGGTGGGGAGCAGTACTTC.

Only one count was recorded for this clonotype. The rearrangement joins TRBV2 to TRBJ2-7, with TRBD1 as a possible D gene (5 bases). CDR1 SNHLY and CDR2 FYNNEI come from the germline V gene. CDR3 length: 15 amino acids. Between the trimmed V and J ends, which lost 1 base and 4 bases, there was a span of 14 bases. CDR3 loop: CASSEGSRAQYEQYF. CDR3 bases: TGTGCCAGCAGTGAAGGCAGCAGGGCCCAGTACGAGCAGTACTTC. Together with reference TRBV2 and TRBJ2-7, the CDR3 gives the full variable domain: EPEVTQTPSHQVTQMGQEVILRCVPISNHLYFYWYRQILGQKVEFLVSFYNNEISEKSEIFDDQFSVERPDGSNFTLKIRSTKLEDSAMYFCASSEGSRAQYEQYFGPGTRLTVT.

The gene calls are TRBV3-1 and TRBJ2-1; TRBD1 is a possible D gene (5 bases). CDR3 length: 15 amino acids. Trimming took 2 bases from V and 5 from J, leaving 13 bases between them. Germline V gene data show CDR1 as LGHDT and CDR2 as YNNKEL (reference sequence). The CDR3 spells CASSQQTVPNNEQFF. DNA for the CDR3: TGTGCCAGCAGCCAACAGACAGTACCTAACAATGAGCAGTTCTTC.

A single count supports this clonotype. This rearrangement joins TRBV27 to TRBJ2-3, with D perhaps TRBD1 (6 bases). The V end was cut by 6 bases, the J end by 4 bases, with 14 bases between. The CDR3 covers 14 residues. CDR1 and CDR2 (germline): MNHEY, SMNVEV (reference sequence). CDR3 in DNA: TGTGCCAGCAGAACAGGGTATTCTTCAGATACGCAGTATTTT. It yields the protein CASRTGYSSDTQYF.

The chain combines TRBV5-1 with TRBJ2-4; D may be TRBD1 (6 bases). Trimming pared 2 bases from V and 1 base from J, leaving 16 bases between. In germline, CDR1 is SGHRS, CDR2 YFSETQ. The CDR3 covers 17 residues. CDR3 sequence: CASSLERGGLAKNIQYF. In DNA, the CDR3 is TGCGCCAGCAGCTTAGAGCGAGGGGGTCTGGCCAAAAACATTCAGTACTTC. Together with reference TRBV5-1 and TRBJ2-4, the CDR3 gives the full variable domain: KAGVTQTPRYLIKTRGQQVTLSCSPISGHRSVSWYQQTPGQGLQFLFEYFSETQRNKGNFPGRFSGRQFSNSRSEMNVSTLELGDSALYLCASSLERGGLAKNIQYFGAGTRLSVL.

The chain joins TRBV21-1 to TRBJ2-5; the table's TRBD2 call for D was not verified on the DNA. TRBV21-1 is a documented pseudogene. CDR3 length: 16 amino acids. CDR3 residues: CASSSRGLAEFLEQYF. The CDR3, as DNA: TGTGCCAGCAGCTCTCGGGGACTAGCGGAGTTCTTGGAGCAGTACTTC.

This CDR3 reads CASSKEGLAGTGELFF. DNA of the CDR3: TGCGCCAGCAGTAAGGAAGGACTAGCAGGCACCGGGGAGCTGTTTTTT. This chain uses TRBV4-1 with TRBJ2-2, with TRBD2 matching 8 bases. V lost 6 bases to trimming and J lost 4 bases; unmatched junction nucleotides: 10. CDR1 is MGHRA and CDR2 is YSYEKL in the germline V gene. The CDR3 runs 16 residues.

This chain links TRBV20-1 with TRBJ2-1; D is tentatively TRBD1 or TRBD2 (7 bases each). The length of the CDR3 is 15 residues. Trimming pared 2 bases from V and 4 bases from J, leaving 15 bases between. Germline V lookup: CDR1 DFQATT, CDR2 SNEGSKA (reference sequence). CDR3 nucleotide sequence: TGCAGTGCTAGATCCCAGGGGGGGCTATACAATGAGCAGTTCTTC. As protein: CSARSQGGLYNEQFF.

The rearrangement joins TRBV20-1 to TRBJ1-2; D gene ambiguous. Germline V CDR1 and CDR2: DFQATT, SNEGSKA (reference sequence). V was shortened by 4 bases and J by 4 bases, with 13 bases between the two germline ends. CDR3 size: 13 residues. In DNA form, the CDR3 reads TGCAGTGCTAAACGACCCGATAGCTATGGCTACACCTTC. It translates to CSAKRPDSYGYTF.

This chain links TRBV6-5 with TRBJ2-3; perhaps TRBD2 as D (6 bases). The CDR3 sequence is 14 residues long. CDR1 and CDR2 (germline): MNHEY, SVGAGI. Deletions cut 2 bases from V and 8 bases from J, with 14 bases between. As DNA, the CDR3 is TGTGCCAGCAGTTACGGGGAGGTTCGGGGTACGCAGTATTTT. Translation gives CASSYGEVRGTQYF.

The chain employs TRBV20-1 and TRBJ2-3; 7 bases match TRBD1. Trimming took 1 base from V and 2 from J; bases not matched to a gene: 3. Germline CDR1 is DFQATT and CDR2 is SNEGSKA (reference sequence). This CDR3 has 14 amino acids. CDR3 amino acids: CSARAGQITDTQYF. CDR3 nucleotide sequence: TGCAGTGCTAGAGCGGGACAGATCACAGATACGCAGTATTTT.

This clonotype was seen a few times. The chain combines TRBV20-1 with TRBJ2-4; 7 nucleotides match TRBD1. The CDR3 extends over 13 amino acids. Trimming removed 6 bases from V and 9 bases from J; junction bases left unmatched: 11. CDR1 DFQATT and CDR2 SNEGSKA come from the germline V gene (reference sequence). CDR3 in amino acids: CSASGTALGIQYF. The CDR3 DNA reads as TGCAGTGCATCTGGGACAGCTTTGGGCATTCAGTACTTC.

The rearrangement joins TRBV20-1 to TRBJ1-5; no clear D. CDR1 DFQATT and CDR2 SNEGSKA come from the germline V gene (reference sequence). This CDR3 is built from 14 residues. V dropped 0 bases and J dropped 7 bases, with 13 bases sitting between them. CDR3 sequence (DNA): TGCAGTGCTAGAGATATTCGGGGAAACCAGCCCCAGCATTTT. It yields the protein CSARDIRGNQPQHF.